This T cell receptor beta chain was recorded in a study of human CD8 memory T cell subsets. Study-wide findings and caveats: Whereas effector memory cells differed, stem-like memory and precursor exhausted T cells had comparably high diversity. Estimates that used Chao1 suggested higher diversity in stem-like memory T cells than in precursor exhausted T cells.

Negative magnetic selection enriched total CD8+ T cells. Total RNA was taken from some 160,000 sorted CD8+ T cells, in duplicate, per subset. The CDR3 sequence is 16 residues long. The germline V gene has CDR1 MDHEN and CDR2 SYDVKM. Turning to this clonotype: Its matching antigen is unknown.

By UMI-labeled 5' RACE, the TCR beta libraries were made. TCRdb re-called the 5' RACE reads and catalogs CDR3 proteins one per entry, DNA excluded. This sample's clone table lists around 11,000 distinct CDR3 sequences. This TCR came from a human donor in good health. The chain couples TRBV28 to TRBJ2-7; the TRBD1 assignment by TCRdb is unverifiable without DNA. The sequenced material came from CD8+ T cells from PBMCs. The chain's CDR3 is CASNTRRGPPFGEQYF.